The following is a TCR beta chain sequence with its context. Its antigen remains unidentified. Base qualities are missing; no much larger clone stands one base away. Library generation was performed with the immunoSEQ multiplex PCR assay. The multiplex PCR relied on a mix of 60 forward primers for TCR Vbeta segments and 13 reverse primers for TCR Jbeta segments. The CDR3 region of rearranged TCR beta genes was amplified from genomic DNA by a multiplex PCR assay. On the Illumina HiSeq System, the amplified TCR beta libraries were sequenced as 87-base-pair reads. The paper's data handling went like this. In a later analysis, roughly 80 million unique TCR beta chains were counted across the 500 to 850 repertoires, and around 11 million of these chains were shared by at least two donors. A nearest-neighbor algorithm error-corrected the raw reads and collapsed the reads into unique sequences, merging closely related sequences to remove PCR and sequencing errors. CDR3 sequences were aligned to IMGT reference sequences to assign V, D and J gene segments. For a sequence to be retained, a match of at least six nucleotides to both a V gene segment and a J gene segment was required. Rearrangements were called productive when the CDR3 lacked stop codons and stayed in frame with V and J; all others were non-productive. Following IMGT convention, CDR3 was defined as the stretch from the second conserved V-encoded cysteine to the conserved J-encoded phenylalanine. The earlier analysis of some 600 of the donors excluded sequences that lacked an unambiguous match to a single V gene segment. An earlier analysis of approximately 590 of the donors classified V segments as functional when productive rearrangements were above 56.7% and as segregating when the standard deviation between donors was above 5%. A statistical classification framework was developed to diagnose cytomegalovirus status using the catalog of TCR beta chain sequences. A later analysis assigned V and J genes by comparing TCR nucleotide sequences with IMGT/GENE-DB human TR gene sequences. The TCRdist pipeline was used in a later analysis to assign CDR3 sequences and most-parsimonious VDJ recombination scenarios. A later analysis defined each TCR beta chain by its CDR3 amino acid sequence plus V-gene family, and excluded reads lacking a unique V-gene family. In a later analysis, 500 to 650 highly shared, low-generation-probability nucleotide sequences were removed to address suspected cross-contamination and a sequencing artifact. In a later analysis, a clonal expansion index for each public chain was calculated from normalized within-repertoire ranks of inferred template counts. A later analysis computed generation probabilities with a VDJ recombination model fitted to out-of-frame rearrangements, and checked the results against IGoR. A later analysis scored TCR-TCR, TCR-HLA and TCR-CMV co-occurrence with hypergeometric tests, applying a repertoire-size bias correction to TCR pairs. In a later analysis, false discovery rates were estimated by permuting HLA or CMV assignments 20 times. In a later analysis, co-occurring TCRs were grouped using DBSCAN, with TCRdist sequence similarity added in when clustering inside HLA-allele-positive subsets. For co-occurrence clustering, repertoires with fewer than 30,000 or more than 120,000 public chains were excluded, along with a handful of repertoires with anomalous nucleotide sharing. TCRdb limited this immuneACCESS table to in-frame rearrangements with V and J called. A share of clones is missing; checked studies link under half to unresolved V genes, and the rest is unexplained. V and J calls and clone size are as listed in that table; D and trimming were resolved from the DNA. This sample has about 130,000 clones in its table, and about 80% of those were observed once. The top ten constitute 2.5% to 3% of the sample.

The sample is drawn from a study of cytomegalovirus exposure and HLA in healthy donors (dated by TCRdb to 2015 to 2018). About the study as a whole: In an earlier analysis of around 540 of the donors, 250 to 350 Gb of sequence data and roughly 100 million unique TCR beta sequences from approximately 180 million T cells were reported. Every discovery cohort repertoire had been produced on one sequencing platform. Rather than using new phenotypic data, the later analysis identified candidate immune exposures from TCR beta sequences and from how often those sequences occurred across donors. The aim of the study was to test whether cataloging public T cell receptors could identify signatures of past pathogen exposure. An earlier analysis of 450 to 750 of the donors used high-throughput TCR beta sequencing to judge whether each TCR beta V gene segment behaved as functional or pseudogenic. About 310 gigabases of sequencing data and 78 million or so unique TCR sequences were included in an early release covering about 700 HLA-typed donors. Besides the first cohort of 666 subjects, a separate validation cohort made up of over a hundred different subjects was used. Donor age, sex, ethnicity and CMV serostatus were collected together with the repertoire data. The study combined high-throughput TCR immunosequencing, statistical association of individual TCRs with disease status, and machine learning to predict cytomegalovirus infection status. Among over 350 genotyped donors of the cohort, an average of 235,054 unique TCR beta nucleotide sequences were sequenced per donor, roughly 20% of them non-productive. In a later genetic analysis, genome-wide SNP genotypes for 398 of the 666 donors were used, and that subset was treated as a discovery cohort. HLA typing included class I and class II loci at four-digit resolution. Among the approximately 400 genotyped donors, around 81% belonged to the genetic ancestry cluster associated with self-reported Caucasian donors. The number of typed donors differed by locus: about 629-640 for A, B, C, DRB1 and DQB1; 500 to 550 for DQA1; some 590 for DPA1; and some 470 for DPB1. To study patterns of TCR occurrence, a later analysis re-analyzed previously published TCR beta repertoires from around 660 donors and added high-resolution HLA genotyping. Four or five DR-DQ haplotypes were treated as single units for association and clustering because of strong linkage in the cohort. The T cell repertoires of 670 or so subjects were profiled by immunosequencing and related to cytomegalovirus serostatus. Overall study outcomes, separate from this receptor: According to a later genetic analysis, donors in an Asian-associated ancestry cluster had fewer N-insertions in productive TCRs than the roughly 660-donor mean. Compared with equally common non-associated chains, HLA-associated TCR beta chains in a later analysis were more clonally expanded and had lower generation probabilities. Broadly in line with IMGT annotations, most TCR beta V segments showed up in productive rearrangements about 90% or about 30% of the time in an earlier analysis of several hundred of the donors. Because counts were too low, around 18 rarely observed V segments, including chromosome 9 orphons, were left out of the earlier analysis of roughly 600 of the donors. The sequencing pipeline was judged likely to have produced a cluster of highly shared sequence variants as a technical artifact. Linkage disequilibrium might explain the correlated functional status among segregating V segments, but an unknown experimental factor could not be excluded. A few of the identified cytomegalovirus-associated TCR beta chains were confirmed in vitro to be specific for cytomegalovirus antigens. In a later analysis, most CMV-associated TCR beta chains were found to appear HLA-restricted, with HLA associations seemingly driven largely by CMV exposure. A further reported finding was that TCR beta sequences accurately predicted the HLA-A and HLA-B alleles for most subjects in the first cohort. A later analysis reported that several top co-occurrence clusters appeared linked to parvovirus B19, influenza, CMV and Epstein-Barr virus. Because some donors lacked HLA typing at each locus, the association tests relied only on the typed subset. In a later analysis, the rate of TCR association differed among HLA loci, with DRB1 alleles having the most associated TCRs and HLA-C alleles having the fewest. Cytomegalovirus status was reported to be diagnosed by the classifier with high specificity and sensitivity in both the original and validation cohorts. Most TCR sequences were observed very rarely across donors, whereas some public TCRs were present in many individuals. Sequencing depth was assumed to be roughly uniform across donors in the presence/absence analyses, though that assumption may not hold. In the study, 164 TCR beta chains were listed as associated with cytomegalovirus. CMV serostatus was the only immune exposure information available for the cohort. V-gene and J-gene trimming of TCR beta chains was associated with a missense DCLRE1C variant in a later genetic analysis, and the association was replicated in an independent cohort. The authors suggested that the approach could potentially be extended to other disease states and immunological phenotypes. At a false discovery rate of 0.05, a later analysis linked fewer than 20,000 TCR beta sequences to specific HLA alleles. Some IMGT-functional V segments, including TRBV6-2 and TRBV6-3, could not be distinguished by the 87-base-pair reads and were therefore excluded. Strong co-occurrence of HLA alleles, especially DR and DQ, made assigning TCR associations to individual alleles difficult. Only TCR beta chains were sequenced in this cohort, and the absence of alpha or paired-chain data limited detectable features.

The cohort comprised around 690 healthy bone marrow donors. All cohort members were sampled while nominally healthy, although unrecorded immune exposures were likely present. The donor was CMV seronegative and belonged to the group of 352 seronegative cohort members. A peripheral blood sample was provided by each donor, and peripheral blood mononuclear cells were used for TCR beta sequencing. Genomic DNA was extracted from the blood cell samples with the Qiagen DNeasy Blood Extraction Kit. CDR1 and CDR2 (MDHEN, SYDVKM) derive from the germline V gene. V is clipped by 3 bases and J by 4 bases, and the sequence between their germline boundaries is 7 bases long. The CDR3 goes from the cysteine to the phenylalanine over 13 residues. Of all the DNA, just the CDR3 is kept, 39 bases in frame from base 1.

This TCR was recovered from a man aged 30 to 39 in good health and CMV-seronegative. The sequencing input was PBMCs. The chain employs TRBV28 and TRBJ1-5; the D segment cannot be called with confidence. The DNA is TGTGCCAGCAGTTTTTTCAGAAATCAGCCCCAGCATTTT. Its amino acids are CASSFFRNQPQHF.